The 16 T cell receptor beta chains presented below share a single source sample, sequenced in a study of regulatory T cells in long-lasting Graves disease (dated by TCRdb to about 2021). The library was generated by multiplex PCR. TCRdb names Illumina HiSeq 4000 as the instrument used. iRepertoire HTBI primers and Arm-PCR amplification of CDR3 regions were used to construct TCR beta libraries. Starting from the raw public reads, TCRdb applied fastp trimming at Q25, assembled clones with MiXCR and retained in-frame beta chains. A single entry per CDR3 protein holds the most common genes and DNA from its merged rows. In this sample the table shows roughly 350,000 distinct CDR3 sequences, 16% of which occur a single time. In total, the top ten clones hold about 32% of the sample. Explained via the paper, the time point label denotes: newly diagnosed GD, antithyroid drugs for less than 3 months. For both TCR sequencing and RNA sequencing, RNA was extracted from PBMCs in TRIzol.

The same data also went into a second study, on T cells in Graves' hyperthyroidism and ophthalmopathy.

Sequenced material: peripheral blood mononuclear cells (PBMCs), taken at new diagnosis, from a patient treated with antithyroid drugs. These TCRs come from a man between 40 and 49 years old with Graves disease. Donor details come from another sample of the same person, matched by shared clones.

The rearrangement links TRBV5-1 to TRBJ2-7, with TRBD1 matching 8 bases. The CDR3 is 15 residues long. Trimming at V came to 0 bases and at J to 5 bases, leaving 7 bases not matched to a gene. In germline, CDR1 is SGHRS, CDR2 YFSETQ. The CDR3 region is CASSLVGQGRNEQYF. CDR3 DNA: TGCGCCAGCAGCTTGGTCGGACAGGGACGAAACGAGCAGTACTTC. Variable domain in full (rest from reference TRBV5-1 and TRBJ2-7): KAGVTQTPRYLIKTRGQQVTLSCSPISGHRSVSWYQQTPGQGLQFLFEYFSETQRNKGNFPGRFSGRQFSNSRSEMNVSTLELGDSALYLCASSLVGQGRNEQYFGPGTRLTVT.

This clonotype has more than one count but fewer than ten. For the CDR3, the DNA is TGCGCCAGCAGCACCGAGAGCGGGGGGGGTCGCTCCTACGAGCAGTACTTC. Protein product: CASSTESGGGRSYEQYF. The chain has TRBV5-1 and TRBJ2-7; 10 bases are a match to TRBD2. The CDR3 covers 17 residues. V lost 4 bases, J lost 0 bases, and 10 bases stayed unmatched. Germline CDR1 and CDR2: SGHRS and YFSETQ.

This clonotype came up a few times. This chain connects TRBV7-3 to TRBJ2-3, with a weak D call TRBD2 (5 bases). CDR3 length: 13 amino acids. The ends were cut back, 0 bases at V and 11 bases at J, with 12 bases in the middle. CDR1 and CDR2 from the germline V gene are SGHTA and FQGTGA. CDR3 bases: TGTGCCAGCAGCTTAACAGAGGGCTATATGCAGTATTTT. Residues: CASSLTEGYMQYF.

This clonotype was seen at least ten times. J is TRBJ2-3 and V is TRBV2; D is tentatively TRBD1 or TRBD2 (6 bases each). Germline CDR1 SNHLY, CDR2 FYNNEI. The germline V and J ends were trimmed by 8 bases and 3 bases, with 21 bases remaining between them. CDR3 length: 16 amino acids. CDR3 bases: TGTGCCAGCGAAAACTTGGGGGCAGGGACTACAGATACGCAGTATTTT. As protein: CASENLGAGTTDTQYF. Supplemented by reference TRBV2 and TRBJ2-3, the full variable domain reads EPEVTQTPSHQVTQMGQEVILRCVPISNHLYFYWYRQILGQKVEFLVSFYNNEISEKSEIFDDQFSVERPDGSNFTLKIRSTKLEDSAMYFCASENLGAGTTDTQYFGPGTRLTVL.

This clonotype was detected only a few times. In DNA, the CDR3 is TGCAGTGCCAGACCCGAGCGGTGGAACACCGGGGAGCTGTTTTTT. Translating gives CSARPERWNTGELFF. V gene TRBV20-1 combines with J gene TRBJ2-2; a possible D gene is TRBD2 (5 bases). Germline V gives CDR1 DFQATT, CDR2 SNEGSKA (reference sequence). The CDR3 runs to 15 residues. V lost 6 bases and J lost 1, with 15 bases in between.

A few counts support this clonotype. V is TRBV28 and J is TRBJ1-5, with a tentative D call TRBD1 (5 bases). This CDR3 has 14 amino acids. Per germline, CDR1 MDHEN and CDR2 SYDVKM. Trimming removed 3 bases at V and 3 bases at J, with 9 bases between. The DNA for the CDR3 is TGTGCCAGCAGTTTGGTCAGGGACAATCAGCCCCAGCATTTT. It is translated as CASSLVRDNQPQHF.

The J gene is TRBJ2-5, the V gene TRBV4-1, with D unclear. V lost 0 bases and J 5 bases, leaving 22 bases between the germline ends. CDR3 length equals 18 residues. Germline V CDR1 and CDR2: MGHRA, YSYEKL. The CDR3 sequence: CASSQEMAVALNRETQYF. The CDR3 DNA sequence: TGCGCCAGCAGCCAAGAAATGGCTGTGGCACTCAATCGGGAGACCCAGTACTTC.

V usage is TRBV9 and J usage is TRBJ2-2; D uncertain. V was trimmed by 4 bases and J by 7 bases, leaving 11 bases between them. This CDR3 is 13 amino acids long. Germline CDR1 SGDLS, CDR2 YYNGEE. CDR3: CASSPRPHGELFF. CDR3 DNA: TGTGCCAGCAGCCCGAGGCCTCACGGGGAGCTGTTTTTT.

At least ten counts were recorded for this clonotype. The V and J genes are TRBV20-1 and TRBJ2-5, with 7 bases matching TRBD1. V trimming: 4 bases; J trimming: 5 bases; junction bases outside the gene matches: 7. Germline assignment: CDR1 DFQATT and CDR2 SNEGSKA (reference sequence). This CDR3 is built from 13 residues. CDR3 region: CSANRGPGETQYF. In nucleotides, the CDR3 is TGCAGTGCTAATAGGGGGCCTGGGGAGACCCAGTACTTC.

This clonotype has ten or more counts. The chain uses TRBV29-1 and TRBJ2-5; either TRBD1 or TRBD2 may fit D (7 bases each). The V and J ends lost 6 bases and 2 bases respectively, with 13 bases between them. CDR1 SQVTM and CDR2 ANQGSEA come from the germline V gene. This CDR3 is 13 amino acids long. The CDR3 DNA reads TGCAGCGTGGCAGGGGGGGGGCAAGAGACCCAGTACTTC. Amino acid sequence: CSVAGGGQETQYF.

A few counts support this clonotype. The rearrangement joins TRBV7-9 to TRBJ2-2; 11 nucleotides align to TRBD2. The germline V gene encodes CDR1 SEHNR and CDR2 FQNEAQ (reference sequence). Germline trimming cut 0 bases from V and 5 bases from J; bases unmatched to any gene: 5. The CDR3 runs 17 residues. The CDR3, as DNA: TGTGCCAGCAGCTTAGCCAGACTAGCGGGGCGAACCGGGGAGCTGTTTTTT. This gives the protein CASSLARLAGRTGELFF.

In this sample, this clonotype turned up a few times. At one of its ends the junction is not consistent with the germline gene, which may arise from a read error. The chain links TRBV5-1 to TRBJ1-2, with D tentatively TRBD1 (6 bases). Germline V CDR1 and CDR2: SGHRS, YFSETQ. The CDR3 is made up of 13 amino acids. CDR3 amino acids: CDSSLQGNYGYTF. The CDR3 DNA sequence: TGCGACAGCAGCTTGCAGGGGAACTATGGCTACACCTTC.

In this sample, this clonotype turned up many times. The gene calls are TRBV4-2 and TRBJ2-7, with D tentatively TRBD1 (6 bases). The V end lost 1 base, the J end lost 2 bases, and 12 bases lay between the germline ends. This CDR3 is built from 15 residues. The germline gives CDR1 LGHNA, CDR2 YNFKEQ. The CDR3 DNA sequence: TGTGCCAGCAGCCAAGCAGGGGCGGTCACCTACGAGCAGTACTTC. Protein product: CASSQAGAVTYEQYF.

At least ten counts were recorded for this clonotype. The genes are TRBV7-9 and TRBJ2-2, with D uncertain. The CDR3 consists of 10 residues. In germline, CDR1 is SEHNR, CDR2 FQNEAQ (reference sequence). V gave up 9 bases and J gave up 5 bases, with 4 bases separating them. The CDR3 sequence: CASDTGELFF. CDR3 in DNA: TGTGCCAGTGATACCGGGGAGCTGTTTTTT.

This clonotype was seen ten or more times. This chain links TRBV20-1 with TRBJ1-5; 9 bases line up with TRBD1. The CDR3 has 16 residues. Germline trimming cut 1 base from V and 6 bases from J; bases unmatched to any gene: 10. Germline V CDR1 and CDR2: DFQATT, SNEGSKA (reference sequence). This CDR3 is CSARAVTGGFGQPQHF. In DNA form, the CDR3 reads TGCAGTGCTAGAGCAGTGACAGGGGGTTTTGGTCAGCCCCAGCATTTT.

This clonotype was counted a few times. This rearrangement joins TRBV20-1 to TRBJ1-5; TRBD1 matches at 7 bases. The CDR3 extends over 15 amino acids. The V segment lost 3 bases and the J segment 3 bases; nucleotides outside the gene matches: 8. CDR1 DFQATT and CDR2 SNEGSKA come from the germline V gene (reference sequence). The CDR3 coding sequence is TGCAGTGCTAGGTCCGCGCAGGGGGACAATCAGCCCCAGCATTTT. Protein: CSARSAQGDNQPQHF.